This T cell receptor (beta chain) was found in a study of T cell responses to AZD1222 COVID-19 vaccine. The CDR3 contains 16 residues. The germline V gene encodes CDR1 LGHDT and CDR2 YNNKEL (reference sequence). Between the trimmed V and J ends, which lost 4 bases and 0 bases, there was a span of 10 bases. General study points: The donors showed a predominance of white British ancestry and of females, with possible underestimation of clonal diversity.

Concerning this clone itself: Antigen unknown.

This table comes from immunoSEQ multiplex PCR, and its TCRdb copy is limited to in-frame clones, with some not included. The table has about 140,000 clones, 80% to 95% seen once. The specimen comprised peripheral blood, sampled on day 0 of AZD1222 vaccination. The clonotype was recovered from an adult in good health. V usage is TRBV3-1 (or the pseudogene TRBV3-2) and J usage is TRBJ2-6; weak D call: TRBD1 (6 bases). The CDR3 region is CASSRTTGSGANVLTF. The CDR3 DNA sequence: TGTGCCAGCAGCCGTACGACAGGCTCTGGGGCCAACGTCCTGACTTTC.